Below, 21 T cell receptor beta chains from the same sample are listed, as sequenced in a study of T cell responses to AZD1222 COVID-19 vaccine. Measured with immunoSEQ multiplex PCR; TCRdb has only the in-frame clones, and not every one. The table includes about 180,000 clones, 88% detected once. Sequencing used peripheral blood, obtained on day 0 of AZD1222 vaccination. These receptors came from an adult in good health.

The rearrangement uses TRBV5-1 and TRBJ2-7, with 9 positions matching TRBD1. The ends lost 4 bases at V and 2 bases at J; junction bases unmatched: 4. This CDR3 has 14 amino acids. Germline CDR1 is SGHRS and CDR2 is YFSETQ. CDR3 amino acids: CASSPDRGTYEQYF. DNA of the CDR3: TGCGCCAGCAGCCCGGACAGGGGAACCTACGAGCAGTACTTC.

The chain uses TRBV20-1 and TRBJ2-3; TRBD1 agrees at 9 bases. Germline V gives CDR1 DFQATT, CDR2 SNEGSKA (reference sequence). The CDR3 spans 11 residues. After removal of 6 bases from V and 9 bases from J, the junction contained 4 bases not matched to a gene. CDR3 region: CSATDRGTQYF. CDR3 sequence (DNA): TGCAGTGCAACGGACAGGGGCACGCAGTATTTT.

Here the CDR3 reads CASSAGQGSYNEQFF. Written as DNA, the CDR3 is TGTGCCAGCAGTGCGGGACAGGGTAGCTACAATGAGCAGTTCTTC. V usage is TRBV2 and J usage is TRBJ2-1, with 9 bases lining up with TRBD1. The CDR3 runs 15 residues. The trim removed 4 bases at V and 3 bases at J, leaving 4 bases unmatched. Germline CDR1 is SNHLY and CDR2 is FYNNEI.

This chain links TRBV19 with TRBJ1-1, with D possibly TRBD1 on 6 matching bases. Trimming pared 9 bases from V and 0 bases from J, leaving 17 bases between. CDR1 and CDR2 from the germline V gene are LNHDA and SQIVND (reference sequence). This CDR3 region has 15 residues. The CDR3 reads CASSQPGGLNTEAFF. CDR3 in DNA: TGTGCCAGCAGTCAACCCGGGGGGCTGAACACTGAAGCTTTCTTT.

This clone was observed once. The rearrangement links TRBV6-5 to TRBJ1-1, with D hard to call. Germline V gene lookup returns CDR1 MNHEY and CDR2 SVGAGI. V was shortened by 0 bases and J by 6 bases, with 11 bases between the two germline ends. This CDR3 comprises 14 residues. CDR3 in amino acids: CASSYSAYTSEAFF. The CDR3 DNA sequence: TGTGCCAGCAGTTACTCCGCTTATACATCTGAAGCTTTCTTT.

The chain joins TRBV6-5 to TRBJ1-1; D gene uncertain. V was pared by 6 bases and J by 5 bases, with 10 bases between. This CDR3 spans 12 amino acids. CDR1 is MNHEY, CDR2 SVGAGI, per germline. CDR3 in amino acids: CASRGSRTEAFF. CDR3 in DNA: TGTGCCAGCAGAGGGAGTCGGACTGAAGCTTTCTTT.

V and J are TRBV19 and TRBJ1-5; 8 nucleotides align to TRBD1. V shed 5 bases and J 5 bases; nucleotides not matched to a gene: 8. CDR3 length: 15 residues. Germline-derived CDR1 and CDR2 are LNHDA and SQIVND (reference sequence). As DNA, the CDR3 is TGTGCCAGTAGTCAAACAGGGGGTGCGGATCAGCCCCAGCATTTT. Translated, it gives CASSQTGGADQPQHF.

The chain joins TRBV4-1 to TRBJ1-5; D remains unclear. The CDR3 extends over 15 amino acids. The V gene lost 1 base and the J gene lost 1 base, with 8 bases spanning the gap. Germline CDR1 is MGHRA and CDR2 is YSYEKL. CDR3 nucleotides: TGCGCCAGCAGCCAAGTTGGTGTGAGCAATCAGCCCCAGCATTTT. Protein product: CASSQVGVSNQPQHF.

The chain carries TRBV6-1 and TRBJ1-4; TRBD1 might be the D (6 bases). Trimming took off 0 bases at V and 10 bases at J, with 18 bases between the two ends. CDR1 is MNHNS, CDR2 SASEGT, per germline. The length of the CDR3 is 16 residues. DNA for the CDR3: TGTGCCAGCAGTGAAGCGCATGGGGGCGCAAGGGGAAAACTGTTTTTT. The encoded protein is CASSEAHGGARGKLFF.

The chain carries TRBV7-2 and TRBJ1-1; TRBD1 might be the D (6 bases). Trimming left V 7 bases short and J 1 base short, with 16 bases between. Germline loops: CDR1 SGHTA, CDR2 FQGNSA. The CDR3 length is 15 residues. In DNA, the CDR3 is TGTGCCAGCATCTATGGGCCGGGACAGAACACTGAAGCTTTCTTT. Translated: CASIYGPGQNTEAFF.

The chain uses TRBV30 and TRBJ1-2; 12 positions match TRBD1. The CDR3 consists of 14 residues. With V trimmed by 3 bases and J by 4 bases, 3 bases remained unmatched. Germline lookup yields CDR1 GTSNPN and CDR2 SVGIG (reference sequence). The CDR3 DNA follows: TGTGCCTGGAGGGGGACAGGGGGCGGCTATGGCTACACCTTC. Amino acid sequence: CAWRGTGGGYGYTF.

The sample holds one count of this clone. J is TRBJ2-3 and V is TRBV6-5; 7 positions match TRBD2. This CDR3 comprises 13 residues. V was pared by 6 bases and J by 4 bases, with 4 bases of the junction left unmatched. Germline V CDR1 and CDR2: MNHEY, SVGAGI. CDR3 in amino acids: CASRGGSSDTQYF. DNA for the CDR3: TGTGCCAGCAGGGGAGGGAGCTCAGATACGCAGTATTTT.

V gene TRBV5-1 combines with J gene TRBJ1-1; the D is unclear. The CDR3 spans 15 residues. V gave up 0 bases and J gave up 1 base, with 10 bases separating them. Germline V gene data show CDR1 as SGHRS and CDR2 as YFSETQ. The CDR3 here is CASSLVERSNTEAFF. The CDR3 DNA sequence: TGCGCCAGCAGCTTGGTTGAGAGGTCGAACACTGAAGCTTTCTTT.

The chain recombines TRBV7-7 with TRBJ2-7, with D possibly being TRBD2 (5 bases). The germline V gene has CDR1 SSHAT and CDR2 FNYEAQ (reference sequence). The V gene lost 5 bases and the J gene lost 3 bases, with 11 bases spanning the gap. The CDR3 consists of 13 residues. The DNA for the CDR3 is TGTGCCAGCAGCCGGGCGAGGGACTACGAGCAGTACTTC. It is translated as CASSRARDYEQYF.

V gene TRBV2 combines with J gene TRBJ2-7; TRBD1 aligns across 9 bases. Unmatched junction bases numbered 6, after V lost 4 bases and J lost 2 bases. Germline V gives CDR1 SNHLY, CDR2 FYNNEI. The CDR3 runs to 15 residues. The CDR3 DNA reads TGTGCCAGCAGTGGGCCGGGACAGGGCACCTACGAGCAGTACTTC. It encodes CASSGPGQGTYEQYF.

The chain employs TRBV30 and TRBJ1-6, with 7 bases fitting TRBD1. Trimming removed 7 bases from V and 7 bases from J; junction bases left unmatched: 10. Germline V gene lookup returns CDR1 GTSNPN and CDR2 SVGIG (reference sequence). The CDR3 length is 14 residues. CDR3: CAYLSGGRNSPLHF. CDR3 nucleotide sequence: TGTGCCTACCTCTCAGGGGGTCGAAATTCACCCCTCCACTTT.

This chain connects TRBV3-1 (or the pseudogene TRBV3-2) to TRBJ2-7; 10 positions match TRBD2. Germline CDR1 and CDR2: LGHDT and YNNKEL (reference sequence). The CDR3 has 16 residues. The V segment lost 4 bases and the J segment 2 bases; nucleotides outside the gene matches: 8. Here the CDR3 DNA reads TGTGCCAGCAGCCGGAGGCTAGCGGGGGTTCCCTACGAGCAGTACTTC. Translated, it gives CASSRRLAGVPYEQYF.

The gene calls are TRBV11-2 and TRBJ2-5, with D perhaps TRBD2 (5 bases). Germline V CDR1 and CDR2: SGHAT, FQNNGV. Trimming pared 6 bases from V and 9 bases from J, leaving 20 bases between. The CDR3 extends over 14 amino acids. The CDR3 DNA sequence: TGTGCCAGCAGATCCGGCCTCACGTCGGGGTCCCAGTACTTC. Encoded protein: CASRSGLTSGSQYF.

V is TRBV5-4 and J is TRBJ2-6; D remains unclear. The germline V and J ends were trimmed by 6 bases and 1 base, with 8 bases remaining between them. The CDR3 totals 14 residues. Per germline, CDR1 SGHNT and CDR2 YYREEE (reference sequence). CDR3 DNA sequence: TGTGCCAGCACCTTTGGGTCTGGGGCCAACGTCCTGACTTTC. Translating it yields CASTFGSGANVLTF.

This clone came up a few times. J is TRBJ2-1 and V is TRBV7-9; a weak D match, TRBD1 (5 bases). Trimming took off 6 bases at V and 0 bases at J, with 9 bases between the two ends. Germline V gives CDR1 SEHNR, CDR2 FQNEAQ (reference sequence). The CDR3 consists of 14 residues. The CDR3 DNA is TGTGCCAGCAGAGGACAAAGCTCCTACAATGAGCAGTTCTTC. Its translation is CASRGQSSYNEQFF.

This chain uses TRBV4-3 with TRBJ2-4; D perhaps matches TRBD2 (5 bases). The CDR3 is 17 residues long. The germline V and J ends were trimmed by 1 base and 0 bases, with 13 bases remaining between them. The V gene's germline CDR1 is LGHNA and CDR2 YSLEER. The CDR3 is CASSQGAGGVAKNIQYF. CDR3 coding DNA: TGCGCCAGCAGCCAAGGGGCAGGAGGAGTAGCCAAAAACATTCAGTACTTC.